This TCR beta chain came from a study of radiotherapy plus CTLA-4 blockade in lung cancer. About the research overall: Objective responses were documented in about 20% of patients, with disease control in around 31%. General study findings and limits: Reported findings show early blood T cell clone dynamics, with interferon-beta, best predicted response.

Chemo-refractory metastatic non-small-cell lung cancer patients received focal radiation with ipilimumab CTLA-4 blockade. The protocol was immunoSEQ multiplex PCR, while the TCRdb copy is restricted to in-frame clones and leaves out a portion. Counted here are about 62,000 clones, around 76% occurring once; the ten biggest clones make up about 3.1%. A word on this clone: What it recognizes is unknown.

From germline, CDR1 is SGHNT and CDR2 YENEEA. V dropped 0 bases and J dropped 12; count of bases not matched to a gene: 9. There are 17 residues in the CDR3. The clonotype comes from a human donor with non-small cell lung cancer who had a complete response to radiotherapy plus ipilimumab. The chain uses TRBV11-3 and TRBJ2-1; 15 nucleotides agree with TRBD2. The specimen comprised peripheral blood, sampled from a patient treated with radiotherapy plus ipilimumab. In DNA, the CDR3 is TGTGCCAGCAGCTTAGATACAGGACTAGCGGGGGGGCCTAGGCAGTTCTTC. Translating gives CASSLDTGLAGGPRQFF.